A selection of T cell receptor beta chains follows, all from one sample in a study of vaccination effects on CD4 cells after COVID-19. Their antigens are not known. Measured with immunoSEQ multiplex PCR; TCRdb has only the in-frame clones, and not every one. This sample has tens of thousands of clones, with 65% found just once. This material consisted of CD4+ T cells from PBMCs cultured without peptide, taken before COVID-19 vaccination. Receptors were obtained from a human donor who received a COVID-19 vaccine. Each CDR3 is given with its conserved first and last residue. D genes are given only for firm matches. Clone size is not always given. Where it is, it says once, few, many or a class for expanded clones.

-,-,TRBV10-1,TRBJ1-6,TGCGCCAGCAGCGAGACAGTGAATAATTCACCCCTCCACTTT,CASSETVNNSPLHF
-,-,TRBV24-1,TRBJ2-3,TGTGCCACCAGTGAAGGGACGAGAACAGATACGCAGTATTTT,CATSEGTRTDTQYF
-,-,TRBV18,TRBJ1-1,TGTGCCAGCTCAACCGGGGCCACGAACACTGAAGCTTTCTTT,CASSTGATNTEAFF
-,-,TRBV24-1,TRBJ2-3,TGTGCCACCAGTGATTTCCGGACAGATACGCAGTATTTT,CATSDFRTDTQYF
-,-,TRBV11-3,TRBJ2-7,TGTGCCAGCAGCTCCACAGGGAGGATCGCCTACGAGCAGTACTTC,CASSSTGRIAYEQYF
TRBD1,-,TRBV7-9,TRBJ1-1,TGTGCCAGCAGACGACAGGGCTTACAGAACACTGAAGCTTTCTTT,CASRRQGLQNTEAFF
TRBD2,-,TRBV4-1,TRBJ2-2,TGCGCCAGCAGCCAGGGGGGTGGGATTAAGCGGGAGGGCCGGGACACCGGGGAGCTGTTTTTT,CASSQGGGIKREGRDTGELFF
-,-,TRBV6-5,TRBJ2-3,TGTGCCAGCACCTCTAGAGTCTCGGGTCGGATGCAGTATTTT,CASTSRVSGRMQYF
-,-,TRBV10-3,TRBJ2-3,TGTGCCATCAGTGAAATTAATACGCAGTATTTT,CAISEINTQYF
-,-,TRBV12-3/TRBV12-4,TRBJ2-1,TGTGCCAGCAGTTGGGGGGAAAATGAGCAGTTCTTC,CASSWGENEQFF
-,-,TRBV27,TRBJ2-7,TGTGCCAGCAGCCCAGCTCCAGGGACCTACGAGCAGTACTTC,CASSPAPGTYEQYF
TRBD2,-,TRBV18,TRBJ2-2,TGTGCCAGCTCACCTCTAGCGGGAGCTCTCGGGGAGCTGTTTTTT,CASSPLAGALGELFF
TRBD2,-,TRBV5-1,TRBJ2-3,TGCGCCAGCAGCTTGTTGGGGACTAGCGGCGCAGATACGCAGTATTTT,CASSLLGTSGADTQYF
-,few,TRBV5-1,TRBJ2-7,TGCGCCAGCAGCTTGGCGTCAGGGGAAGAGCAGTACTTC,CASSLASGEEQYF
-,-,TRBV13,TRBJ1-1,TGTGCCAGCAGCCGGGGGGTAGACACTGAAGCTTTCTTT,CASSRGVDTEAFF
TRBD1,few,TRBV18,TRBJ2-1,TGTGCCAGCTCACCGACCTCCGGGACAGGAAACAATGAGCAGTTCTTC,CASSPTSGTGNNEQFF
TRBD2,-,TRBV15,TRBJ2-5,TGTGCCACCAGCAGAGATCTAGCGGAAGAGACCCAGTACTTC,CATSRDLAEETQYF
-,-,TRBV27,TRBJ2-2,TGTGCCAGCAGTGTTATCGGGTTCACCGGGGAGCTGTTTTTT,CASSVIGFTGELFF
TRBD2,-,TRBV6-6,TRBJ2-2,TGTGCCAGCAGTCGGGACGCGGGGGGGACGTACACCGGGGAGCTGTTTTTT,CASSRDAGGTYTGELFF
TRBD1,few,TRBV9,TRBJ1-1,TGTGCCAGCAGCGCGCGGACAGGGTGGGCTACAGATGGAGAAGCTTTCTTT,CASSARTGWATDGEAFF
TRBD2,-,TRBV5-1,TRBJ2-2,TGCGCCAGCAGCTCGACCGGGACTAGCATCGGGGAGCTGTTTTTT,CASSSTGTSIGELFF
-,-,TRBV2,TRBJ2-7,TGTGCCAGCAGTCGGGACACCTACGAGCAGTACTTC,CASSRDTYEQYF
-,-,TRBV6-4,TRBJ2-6,TGTGCCAGCAGTGAAAACAGGGCTGGGGCCAACGTCCTGACTTTC,CASSENRAGANVLTF
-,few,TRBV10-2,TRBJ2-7,TGCGCCAGCAGTTTTCAACAGGAGACCTACGAGCAGTACTTC,CASSFQQETYEQYF
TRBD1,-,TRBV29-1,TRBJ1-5,TGCAGCGTTGGGGGGGGAACAGGGGCGAGTCAGCCCCAGCATTTT,CSVGGGTGASQPQHF
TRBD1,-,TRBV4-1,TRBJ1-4,TGCGCCAGCAGCCCCTATTCCGACAGGGAAGGTGAAAAACTGTTTTTT,CASSPYSDREGEKLFF
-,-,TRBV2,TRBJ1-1,TGTGCCAGCAGGTCAGGTGGCAACACTGAAGCTTTCTTT,CASRSGGNTEAFF